This T cell receptor (beta chain) originates from a study of chemoradiotherapy in HPV16-positive cancers. Whole-study results and caveats: Non-HPV-specific T cells did not expand in tumors during treatment, whereas candidate HPV-specific clones and E7-related motifs did.

Comments on this clone: No antigen is known for it.

Profiled with immunoSEQ multiplex PCR; TCRdb holds only in-frame clones, not every one. The data contain about 29,000 clones, about 91% of them singletons. The germline V gene encodes CDR1 SEHNR and CDR2 FQNEAQ (reference sequence). The trim removed 4 bases at V and 4 bases at J, leaving 9 bases unmatched. The CDR3 has 16 residues. The TCR sequence derives from a human donor with HPV-associated anogenital cancer. The sequences come from blood, collected from a patient who underwent chemoradiotherapy. The rearrangement links TRBV7-9 to TRBJ2-7, with TRBD1 identical over 11 bases. CDR3 nucleotide sequence: TGTGCCAGCAGCTATAGGGGGACAGGGGGTGCGTACGAGCAGTACTTC. Its translation is CASSYRGTGGAYEQYF.